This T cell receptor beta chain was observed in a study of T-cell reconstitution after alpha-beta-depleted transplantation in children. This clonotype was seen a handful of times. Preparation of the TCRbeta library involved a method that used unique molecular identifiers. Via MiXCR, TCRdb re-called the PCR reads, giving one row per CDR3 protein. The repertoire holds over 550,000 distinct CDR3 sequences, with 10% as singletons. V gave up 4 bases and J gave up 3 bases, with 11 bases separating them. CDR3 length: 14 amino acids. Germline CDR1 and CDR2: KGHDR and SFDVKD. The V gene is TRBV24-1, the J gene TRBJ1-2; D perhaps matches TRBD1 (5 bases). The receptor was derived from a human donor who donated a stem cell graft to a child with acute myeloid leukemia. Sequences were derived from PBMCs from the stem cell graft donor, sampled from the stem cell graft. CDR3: CATSDPPGDYGYTF. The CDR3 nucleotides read TGTGCCACCAGTGACCCCCCGGGGGACTATGGCTACACCTTC.